This TCR beta chain was recorded in a study of metastatic and nonmetastatic thyroid tumors. MiXCR was used by TCRdb to re-call the PCR reads. The sample contains tens of thousands of clones, around a quarter of which appear only once. This clone came up many times. The entire patient cohort was treatment-naive prior to thyroid surgery. The germline CDR1 and CDR2 sequences are SEHNR and FQNEAQ (reference sequence). This CDR3 has 14 residues. The V segment lost 5 bases and the J segment 4 bases; nucleotides outside the gene matches: 5. The specimen was blood. The chain recombines TRBV7-9 with TRBJ1-3; the match to TRBD1 covers 7 bases. The source of this sequence is a female donor with papillary thyroid cancer or a benign thyroid nodule (not recorded which). Some clones in this sample may be carry-over from other donors' samples. The CDR3 here is CASSRQGLGNTIYF. CDR3 coding DNA: TGTGCCAGCAGCCGACAGGGCCTGGGAAACACCATATATTTT.